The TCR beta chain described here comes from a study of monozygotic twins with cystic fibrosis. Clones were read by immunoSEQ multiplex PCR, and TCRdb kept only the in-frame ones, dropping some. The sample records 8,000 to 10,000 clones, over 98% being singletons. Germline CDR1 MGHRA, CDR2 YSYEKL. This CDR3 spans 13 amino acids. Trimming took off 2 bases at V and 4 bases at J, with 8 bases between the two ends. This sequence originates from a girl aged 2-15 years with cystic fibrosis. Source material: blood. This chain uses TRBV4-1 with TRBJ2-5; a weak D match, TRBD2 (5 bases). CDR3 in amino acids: CASSQTLAETQYF. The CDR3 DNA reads TGCGCCAGCAGCCAAACTCTAGCAGAGACCCAGTACTTC.